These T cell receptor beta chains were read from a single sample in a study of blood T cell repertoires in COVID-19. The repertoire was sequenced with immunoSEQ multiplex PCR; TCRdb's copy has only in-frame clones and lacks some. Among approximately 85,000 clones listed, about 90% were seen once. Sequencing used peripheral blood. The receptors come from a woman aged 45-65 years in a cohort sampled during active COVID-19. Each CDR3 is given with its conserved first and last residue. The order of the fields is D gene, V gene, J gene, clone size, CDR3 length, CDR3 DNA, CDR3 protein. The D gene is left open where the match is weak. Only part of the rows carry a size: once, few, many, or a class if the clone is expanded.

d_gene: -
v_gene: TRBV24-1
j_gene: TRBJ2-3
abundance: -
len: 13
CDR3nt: TGTGCCACAGGGAGGGGGAGCACAGATACGCAGTATTTT
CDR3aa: CATGRGSTDTQYF

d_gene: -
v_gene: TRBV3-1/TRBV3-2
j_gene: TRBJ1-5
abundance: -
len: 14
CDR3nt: TGTGCCAGCAGCCAAAGAGCCGGGGGGCAGCCCCAGCATTTT
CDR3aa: CASSQRAGGQPQHF

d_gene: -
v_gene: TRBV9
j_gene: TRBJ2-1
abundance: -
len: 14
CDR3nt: TGTGCCAGCAGCCCTCAACCTGACTCCAATGAGCAGTTCTTC
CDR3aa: CASSPQPDSNEQFF

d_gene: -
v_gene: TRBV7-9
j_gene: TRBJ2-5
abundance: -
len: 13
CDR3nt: TGTGCCAGCAGCCTTCACGGTCAAGAGACCCAGTACTTC
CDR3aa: CASSLHGQETQYF

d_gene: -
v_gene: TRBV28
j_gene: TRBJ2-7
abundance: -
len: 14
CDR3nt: TGTGCCAGCAGTACCCGATTGGGGCCGTACGAGCAGTACTTC
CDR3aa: CASSTRLGPYEQYF

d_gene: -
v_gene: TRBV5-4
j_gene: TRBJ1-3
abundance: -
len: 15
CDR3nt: TGTGCCAGCAGTGGGGGGGGAGTCCCTGGAAACACCATATATTTT
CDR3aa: CASSGGGVPGNTIYF

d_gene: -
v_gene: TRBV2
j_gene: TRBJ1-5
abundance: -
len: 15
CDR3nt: TGTGCCAGCACACTGGAACAGTTTAGCAATCAGCCCCAGCATTTT
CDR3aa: CASTLEQFSNQPQHF

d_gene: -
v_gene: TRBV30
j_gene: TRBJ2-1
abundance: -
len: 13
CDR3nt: TGTGCCTGGAGTCTGGGGGGGCTTCGTGAGCAGTTCTTC
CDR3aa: CAWSLGGLREQFF

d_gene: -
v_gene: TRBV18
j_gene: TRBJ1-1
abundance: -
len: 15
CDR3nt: TGTGCCAGCTCCCCCCGGGACTTATCGAACACTGAAGCTTTCTTT
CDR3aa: CASSPRDLSNTEAFF

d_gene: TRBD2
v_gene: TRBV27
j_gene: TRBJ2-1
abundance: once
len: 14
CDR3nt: TGTGCCAGCAGTTTGGGACTAGCGGGAGATGAGCAGTTCTTC
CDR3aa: CASSLGLAGDEQFF

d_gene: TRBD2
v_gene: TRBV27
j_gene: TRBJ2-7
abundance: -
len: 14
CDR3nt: TGTGCCAGCAGTCCCCTCGGACTAGCGGCCCAGCAGTACTTC
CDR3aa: CASSPLGLAAQQYF

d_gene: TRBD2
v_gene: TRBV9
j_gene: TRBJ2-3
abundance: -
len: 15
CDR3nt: TGTGCCAGCAGCGTACTAGCGGCTAGCACAGATACGCAGTATTTT
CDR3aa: CASSVLAASTDTQYF

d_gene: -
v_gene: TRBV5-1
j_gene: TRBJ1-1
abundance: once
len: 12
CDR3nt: TGCGCCAGCAGCCCAGAGGTGTCTGAAGCTTTCTTT
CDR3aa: CASSPEVSEAFF

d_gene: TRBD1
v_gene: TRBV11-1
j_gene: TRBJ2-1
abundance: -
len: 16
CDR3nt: TGTGCCAGCAGCTTAGGGAACGACAGGGTTGGAAGTGAGCAGTTCTTC
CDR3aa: CASSLGNDRVGSEQFF

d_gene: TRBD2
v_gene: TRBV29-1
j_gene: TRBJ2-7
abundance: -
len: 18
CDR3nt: TGCAGCGTTGAAGGGGGGGGTCTAGCGGGAGCGGGCTCCTACGAGCAGTACTTC
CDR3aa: CSVEGGGLAGAGSYEQYF

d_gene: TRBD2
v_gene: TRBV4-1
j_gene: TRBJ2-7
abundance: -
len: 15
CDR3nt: TGCGCCAGCAGCCAAGTCGGGAGGGGTGATTACGAGCAGTACTTC
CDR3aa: CASSQVGRGDYEQYF

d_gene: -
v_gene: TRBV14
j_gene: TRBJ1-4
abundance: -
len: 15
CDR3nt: TGTGCCAGCAGCCAAGGCTGGCAGGGTTATGAAAAACTGTTTTTT
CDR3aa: CASSQGWQGYEKLFF

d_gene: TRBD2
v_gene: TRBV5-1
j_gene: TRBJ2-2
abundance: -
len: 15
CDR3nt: TGCGCAAGCAGACAGTGGGAGGGAAACACCGGGGAGCTGTTTTTT
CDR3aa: CASRQWEGNTGELFF

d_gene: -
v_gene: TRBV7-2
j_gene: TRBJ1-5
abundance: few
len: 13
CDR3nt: TGTGCCAGCTGTCTTTGGGGGGACCAGCCCCAGCATTTT
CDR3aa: CASCLWGDQPQHF

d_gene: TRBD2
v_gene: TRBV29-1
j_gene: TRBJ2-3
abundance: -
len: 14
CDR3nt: TGCAGCGCCACTTCCAGCGGGAAGACAGATACGCAGTATTTT
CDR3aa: CSATSSGKTDTQYF

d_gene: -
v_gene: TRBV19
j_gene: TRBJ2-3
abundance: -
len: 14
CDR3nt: TGTGCCAGTAGTATTCCCCGGGAAACAGATACGCAGTATTTT
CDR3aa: CASSIPRETDTQYF

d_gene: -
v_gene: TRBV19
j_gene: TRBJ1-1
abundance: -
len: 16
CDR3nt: TGTGCCAGTAGTATAGGCCCATACAGTCCAGGGCCTGAAGCTTTCTTT
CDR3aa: CASSIGPYSPGPEAFF

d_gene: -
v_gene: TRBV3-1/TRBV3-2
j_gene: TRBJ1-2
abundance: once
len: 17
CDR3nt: TGTGCCAGCAGCCACTCCGGACAGACTGGAGGCGAGGGAGGCTACACCTTC
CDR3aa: CASSHSGQTGGEGGYTF

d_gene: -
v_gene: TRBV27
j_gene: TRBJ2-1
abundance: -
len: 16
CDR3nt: TGTGCCAGCAGTATCCGCCAGGGGCGCTCCTACAATGAGCAGTTCTTC
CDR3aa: CASSIRQGRSYNEQFF

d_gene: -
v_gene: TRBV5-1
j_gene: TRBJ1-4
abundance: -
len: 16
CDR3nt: TGCGCCAGCAGCTTGAGGCAGGGCCTGACTAATGAAAAACTGTTTTTT
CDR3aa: CASSLRQGLTNEKLFF

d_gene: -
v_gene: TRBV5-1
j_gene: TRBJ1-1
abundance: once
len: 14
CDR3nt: TGCGCCAGCAGCTCGGTGGGGGAGGCAGAGCAAGCTTTCTTT
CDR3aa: CASSSVGEAEQAFF

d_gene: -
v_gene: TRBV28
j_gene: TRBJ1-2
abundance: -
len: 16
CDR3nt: TGTGCCAGCAGCCCCCTGACCTTATCGGAGAGCTATGGCTACACCTTC
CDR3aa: CASSPLTLSESYGYTF

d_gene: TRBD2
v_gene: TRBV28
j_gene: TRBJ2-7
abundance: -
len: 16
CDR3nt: TGTGCCAGCAGCCATAATAGCGGGAGGGCCCTCAACGAGCAGTACTTC
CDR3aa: CASSHNSGRALNEQYF

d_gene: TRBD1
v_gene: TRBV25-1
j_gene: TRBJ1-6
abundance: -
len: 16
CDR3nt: TGTGCCAGCAGCTCCACCGACAGGGGTTGGAATTCACCCCTCCACTTT
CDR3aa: CASSSTDRGWNSPLHF

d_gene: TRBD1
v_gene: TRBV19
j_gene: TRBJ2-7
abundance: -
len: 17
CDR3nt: TGTGCCAGTAGTACCTCGGGACAGGGGAGCAGGGCCTACGAGCAGTACTTC
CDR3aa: CASSTSGQGSRAYEQYF

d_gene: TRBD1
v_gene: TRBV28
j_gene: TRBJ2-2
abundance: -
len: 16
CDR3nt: TGTGCCAGCACCCGGGACAGGGCCCCGAACACCGGGGAGCTGTTTTTT
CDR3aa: CASTRDRAPNTGELFF

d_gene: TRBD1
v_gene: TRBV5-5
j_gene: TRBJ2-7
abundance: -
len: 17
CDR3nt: TGTGCCAGCACGCCCATTTTGACAGGGCTGGCAGTCTACGAGCAGTACTTC
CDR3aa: CASTPILTGLAVYEQYF

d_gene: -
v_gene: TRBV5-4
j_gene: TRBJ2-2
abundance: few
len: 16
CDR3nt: TGTGCCAGCAGGCCTACAGGAGCCCGGAGCACCGGGGAGCTGTTTTTT
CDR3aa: CASRPTGARSTGELFF

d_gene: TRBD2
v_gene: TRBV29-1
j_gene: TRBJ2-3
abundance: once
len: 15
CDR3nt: TGCAGCGTTGCTCTGACTAGCGGGAGAGAAGATACGCAGTATTTT
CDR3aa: CSVALTSGREDTQYF

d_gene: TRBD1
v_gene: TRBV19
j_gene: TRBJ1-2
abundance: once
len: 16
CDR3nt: TGTGCCAGTAGACTCCCGACGGGACAGCCGAACTATGGCTACACCTTC
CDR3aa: CASRLPTGQPNYGYTF

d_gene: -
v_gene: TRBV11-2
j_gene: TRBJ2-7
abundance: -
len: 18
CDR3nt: TGTGCCAGCAGCTTAGAGAGGGGGGGTTGGGGAAGCTCCTACGAGCAGTACTTC
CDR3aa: CASSLERGGWGSSYEQYF

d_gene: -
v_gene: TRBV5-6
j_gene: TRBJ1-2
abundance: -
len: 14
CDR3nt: TGTGCCAGCAGCTTGGAGGGGGGGACGGATGGCTACACCTTC
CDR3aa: CASSLEGGTDGYTF

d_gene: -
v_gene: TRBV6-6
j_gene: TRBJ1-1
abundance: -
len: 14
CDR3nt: TGTGCCAGCAGACCTGACAGGAAGAACACTGAAGCTTTCTTT
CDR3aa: CASRPDRKNTEAFF

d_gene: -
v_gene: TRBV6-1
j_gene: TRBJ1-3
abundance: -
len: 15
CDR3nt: TGTGCCAGCAGTGAAGTCACATCGTATGGAAACACCATATATTTT
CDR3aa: CASSEVTSYGNTIYF

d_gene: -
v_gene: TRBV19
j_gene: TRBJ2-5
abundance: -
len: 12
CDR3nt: TGTGCCAGTAGTGATAGCCAAGAGACCCAGTACTTC
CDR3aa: CASSDSQETQYF

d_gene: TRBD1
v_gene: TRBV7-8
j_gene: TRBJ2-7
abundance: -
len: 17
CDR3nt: TGTGCCAGCAGCTTAGTCGGGGGGACAGGGGGCATCTACGAGCAGTACTTC
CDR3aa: CASSLVGGTGGIYEQYF

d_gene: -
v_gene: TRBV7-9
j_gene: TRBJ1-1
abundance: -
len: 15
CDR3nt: TGTGCCAGCAGCTTGGGGATCTCGGGTACAGGGGAAGCTTTCTTT
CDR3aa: CASSLGISGTGEAFF

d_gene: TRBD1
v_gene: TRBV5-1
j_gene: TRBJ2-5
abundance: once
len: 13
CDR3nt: TGCGCCTCTTCGGGACAGCCCCAAGAGACCCAGTACTTC
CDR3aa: CASSGQPQETQYF

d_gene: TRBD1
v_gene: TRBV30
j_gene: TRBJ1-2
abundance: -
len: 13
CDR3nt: TGTGCCTGGAGCAAAGGACAGGCGGACGGCTACACCTTC
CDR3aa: CAWSKGQADGYTF

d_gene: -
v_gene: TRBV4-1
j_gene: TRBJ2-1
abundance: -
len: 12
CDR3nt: TGCGCCAGCAGCCAGACGGGAAATGAGCAGTTCTTC
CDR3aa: CASSQTGNEQFF

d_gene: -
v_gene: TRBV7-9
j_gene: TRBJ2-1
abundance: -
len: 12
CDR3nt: TGTGCCAGCAGCTTCCCTGACAATGAGCAGTTCTTC
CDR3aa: CASSFPDNEQFF

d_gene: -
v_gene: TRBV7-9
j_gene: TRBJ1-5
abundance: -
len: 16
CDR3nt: TGTGCCAGCAGCTTAGGAACTGGGGCAGGGAACCAGCCCCAGCATTTT
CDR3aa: CASSLGTGAGNQPQHF

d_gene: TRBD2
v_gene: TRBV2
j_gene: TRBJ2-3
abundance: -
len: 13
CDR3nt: TGTGCCAGCAGCCCTAGCGGCGCAGATACGCAGTATTTT
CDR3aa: CASSPSGADTQYF

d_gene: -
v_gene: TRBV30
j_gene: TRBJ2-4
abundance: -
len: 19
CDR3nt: TGTGCCTGGAGCCCTATGGGGGACTCGACCCCTTGGGAGGAAAACATTCAGTACTTC
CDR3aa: CAWSPMGDSTPWEENIQYF

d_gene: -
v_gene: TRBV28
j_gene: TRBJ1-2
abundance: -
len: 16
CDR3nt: TGTGCCAGCAGTCCCGGTTGGGGGGGCGAAGACTATGGCTACACCTTC
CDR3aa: CASSPGWGGEDYGYTF

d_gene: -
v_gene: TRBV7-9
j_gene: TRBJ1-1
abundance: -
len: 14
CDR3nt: TGTGCCAGCAGCTTATCGACAGCGAACACTGAAGCTTTCTTT
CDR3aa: CASSLSTANTEAFF